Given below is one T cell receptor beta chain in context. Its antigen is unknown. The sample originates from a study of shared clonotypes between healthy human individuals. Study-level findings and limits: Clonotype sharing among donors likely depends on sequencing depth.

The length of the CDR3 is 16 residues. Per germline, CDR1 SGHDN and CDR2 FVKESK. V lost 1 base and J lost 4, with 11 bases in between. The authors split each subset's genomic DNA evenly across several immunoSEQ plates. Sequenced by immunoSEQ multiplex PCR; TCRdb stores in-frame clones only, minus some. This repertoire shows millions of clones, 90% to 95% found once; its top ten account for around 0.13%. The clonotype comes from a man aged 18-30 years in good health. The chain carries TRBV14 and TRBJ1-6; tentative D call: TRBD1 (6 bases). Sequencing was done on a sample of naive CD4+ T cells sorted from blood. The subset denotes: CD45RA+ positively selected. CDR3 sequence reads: CASSQGTVAYNSPLHF. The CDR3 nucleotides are TGTGCCAGCAGCCAAGGGACAGTTGCGTATAATTCACCCCTCCACTTT.